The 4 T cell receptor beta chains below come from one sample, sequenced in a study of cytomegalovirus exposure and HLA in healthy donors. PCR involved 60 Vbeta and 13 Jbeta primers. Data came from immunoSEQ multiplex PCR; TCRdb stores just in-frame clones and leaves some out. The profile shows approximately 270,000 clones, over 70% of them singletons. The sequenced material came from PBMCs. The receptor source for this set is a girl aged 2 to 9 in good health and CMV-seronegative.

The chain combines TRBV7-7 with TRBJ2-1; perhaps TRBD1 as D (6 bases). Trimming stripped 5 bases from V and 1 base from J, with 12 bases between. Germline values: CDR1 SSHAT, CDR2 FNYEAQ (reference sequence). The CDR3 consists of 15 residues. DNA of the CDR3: TGTGCCAGCAGCGCCACAGGGTCTTCCTACAATGAGCAGTTCTTC. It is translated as CASSATGSSYNEQFF.

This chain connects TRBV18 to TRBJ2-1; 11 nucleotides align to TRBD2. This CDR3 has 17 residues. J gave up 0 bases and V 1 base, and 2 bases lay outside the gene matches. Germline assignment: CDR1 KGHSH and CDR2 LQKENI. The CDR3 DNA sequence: TGTGCCAGCTCACCACTAGCGGGGGGGAGCTCCTACAATGAGCAGTTCTTC. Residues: CASSPLAGGSSYNEQFF.

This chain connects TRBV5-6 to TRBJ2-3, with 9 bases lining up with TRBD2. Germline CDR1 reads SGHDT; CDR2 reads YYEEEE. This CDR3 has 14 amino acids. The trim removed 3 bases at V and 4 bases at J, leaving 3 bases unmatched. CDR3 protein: CASSSAGGPDTQYF. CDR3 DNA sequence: TGTGCCAGCAGCTCGGCGGGGGGGCCAGATACGCAGTATTTT.

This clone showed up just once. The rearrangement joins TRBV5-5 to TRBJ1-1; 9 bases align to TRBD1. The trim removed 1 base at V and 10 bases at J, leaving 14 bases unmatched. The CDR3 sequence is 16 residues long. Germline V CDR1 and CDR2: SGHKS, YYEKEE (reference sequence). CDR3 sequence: CASSLQRDRAEEGAFF. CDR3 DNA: TGTGCCAGCAGCTTGCAAAGGGACAGGGCTGAAGAAGGAGCTTTCTTT.